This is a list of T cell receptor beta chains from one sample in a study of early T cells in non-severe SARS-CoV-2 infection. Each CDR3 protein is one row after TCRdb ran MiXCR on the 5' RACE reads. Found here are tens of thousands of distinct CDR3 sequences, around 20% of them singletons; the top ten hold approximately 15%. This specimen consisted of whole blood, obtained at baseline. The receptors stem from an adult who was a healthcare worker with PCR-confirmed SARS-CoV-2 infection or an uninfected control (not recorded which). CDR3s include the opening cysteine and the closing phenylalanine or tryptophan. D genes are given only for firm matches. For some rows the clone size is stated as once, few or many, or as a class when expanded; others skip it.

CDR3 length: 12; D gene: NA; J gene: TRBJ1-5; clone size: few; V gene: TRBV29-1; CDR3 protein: CSVSAGNQPQHF; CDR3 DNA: TGCAGCGTTAGCGCAGGGAATCAGCCCCAGCATTTT
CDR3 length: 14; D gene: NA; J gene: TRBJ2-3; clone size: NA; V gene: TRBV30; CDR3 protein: CAWSVLALTDTQYF; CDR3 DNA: TGTGCCTGGAGTGTACTAGCCCTCACAGATACGCAGTATTTT
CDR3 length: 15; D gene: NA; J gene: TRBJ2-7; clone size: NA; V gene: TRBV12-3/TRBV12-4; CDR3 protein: CASSFGVSGTYEQYF; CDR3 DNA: TGTGCCAGCAGTTTTGGAGTTAGCGGAACCTACGAGCAGTACTTC
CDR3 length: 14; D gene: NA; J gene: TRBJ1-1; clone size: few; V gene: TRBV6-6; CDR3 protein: CASSSLNWNTEAFF; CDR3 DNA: TGTGCCAGCAGCTCCCTAAATTGGAACACTGAAGCTTTCTTT
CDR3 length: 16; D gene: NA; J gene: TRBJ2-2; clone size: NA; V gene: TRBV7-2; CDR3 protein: CASSPAGGANTGELFF; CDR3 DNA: TGTGCCAGCAGCCCCGCAGGGGGGGCGAACACCGGGGAGCTGTTTTTT
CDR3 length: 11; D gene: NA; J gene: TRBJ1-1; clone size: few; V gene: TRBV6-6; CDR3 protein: CASSGGTEAFF; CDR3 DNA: TGTGCCAGCTCTGGGGGCACTGAAGCTTTCTTT
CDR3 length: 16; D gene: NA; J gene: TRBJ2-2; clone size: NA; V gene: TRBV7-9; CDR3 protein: CASRWDLRDYTGELFF; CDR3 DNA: TGTGCCAGCAGGTGGGACCTACGCGACTACACCGGGGAGCTGTTTTTT
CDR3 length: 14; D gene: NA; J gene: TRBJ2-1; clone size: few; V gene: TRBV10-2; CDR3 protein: CASRPSLERNEQFF; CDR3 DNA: TGCGCCAGCAGGCCGTCACTAGAACGGAATGAGCAGTTCTTC
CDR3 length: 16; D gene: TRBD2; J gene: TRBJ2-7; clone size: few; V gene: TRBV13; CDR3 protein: CASSLRPSGVTYEQYF; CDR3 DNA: TGTGCCAGCAGCCTAAGGCCTAGCGGGGTCACCTACGAGCAGTACTTC
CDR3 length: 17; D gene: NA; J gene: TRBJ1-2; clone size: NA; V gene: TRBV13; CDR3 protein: CASSHDVRGPWEKGYTF; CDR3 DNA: TGTGCCAGCAGCCACGACGTAAGGGGCCCCTGGGAAAAAGGCTACACCTTC
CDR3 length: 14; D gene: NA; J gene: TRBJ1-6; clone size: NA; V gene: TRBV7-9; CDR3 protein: CASSHGTLRTPLHF; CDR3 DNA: TGTGCCAGCAGCCATGGGACGCTGAGGACACCCCTCCACTTT
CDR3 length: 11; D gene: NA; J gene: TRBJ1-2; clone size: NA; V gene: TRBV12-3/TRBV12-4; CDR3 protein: CASSLWGSYTF; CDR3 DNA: TGTGCCAGCAGTTTGTGGGGAAGCTACACCTTC
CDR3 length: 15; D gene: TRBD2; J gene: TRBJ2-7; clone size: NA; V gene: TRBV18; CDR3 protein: CASSPRSGGSYEQYF; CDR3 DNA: TGTGCCAGCTCACCCAGGTCGGGGGGATCCTACGAGCAGTACTTC
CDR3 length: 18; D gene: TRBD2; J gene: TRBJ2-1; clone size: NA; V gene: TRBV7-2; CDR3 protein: CASSPLPTGTSSRHEQFF; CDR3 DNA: TGTGCCAGCAGCCCCCTCCCGACGGGGACTAGCTCCCGTCATGAGCAGTTCTTC
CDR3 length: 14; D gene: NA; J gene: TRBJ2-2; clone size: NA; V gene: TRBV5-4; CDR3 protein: CASRPGLSPGELFF; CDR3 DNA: TGTGCCAGCAGGCCGGGCCTATCGCCCGGGGAGCTGTTTTTT
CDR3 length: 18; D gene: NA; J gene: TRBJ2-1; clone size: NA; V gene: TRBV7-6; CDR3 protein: CASSSPGGEMIAYNEQFF; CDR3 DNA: TGTGCCAGCAGCTCCCCCGGCGGGGAAATGATCGCTTACAATGAGCAGTTCTTC